This entry lists 22 T cell receptor beta chains sequenced from one sample in a study of CD8+ T cells in alopecia areata. As the sequencing template, cDNA was produced by extracting RNA and reverse transcribing it. TCRdb's table, derived via immunoSEQ multiplex PCR, lists solely in-frame clones and lacks some. The data show 90,000 to 130,000 clones, roughly 60% seen once. Material for sequencing was CD8+ T cells sorted from blood. The source of these receptors is a human donor in good health.

A few counts support this clone. V gene TRBV5-4 combines with J gene TRBJ2-5, with 8 bases that match TRBD2. Germline CDR1 SGHNT, CDR2 YYREEE (reference sequence). The CDR3 is 15 residues long. J gave up 5 bases and V 2 bases, and 8 bases lay outside the gene matches. This chain's CDR3 is CASSFSPGGQETQYF. CDR3 DNA: TGTGCCAGCAGCTTTTCCCCGGGGGGGCAGGAGACCCAGTACTTC. Based on the CDR3 plus reference TRBV5-4 and TRBJ2-5, the full variable domain is ETGVTQSPTHLIKTRGQQVTLRCSSQSGHNTVSWYQQALGQGPQFIFQYYREEENGRGNFPPRFSGLQFPNYSSELNVNALELDDSALYLCASSFSPGGQETQYFGPGTRLLVL.

The chain employs TRBV27 and TRBJ2-7, with TRBD1 matching 10 bases. CDR3 length equals 14 residues. With V trimmed by 5 bases and J by 2 bases, 3 bases remained unmatched. The germline CDR1 and CDR2 sequences are MNHEY and SMNVEV (reference sequence). CDR3 sequence reads: CASSLGQGPYEQYF. DNA of the CDR3: TGTGCCAGCAGTCTGGGACAGGGGCCCTACGAGCAGTACTTC.

The chain uses TRBV29-1 and TRBJ2-3; 8 bases map to TRBD1. Germline V gives CDR1 SQVTM, CDR2 ANQGSEA. This CDR3 comprises 13 residues. Trimming removed 5 bases from V and 3 bases from J; junction bases left unmatched: 4. CDR3 amino acids: CSVLWTGTDTQYF. In DNA form, the CDR3 reads TGCAGCGTTCTATGGACAGGGACAGATACGCAGTATTTT.

CDR3 loop: CASLGGAETQYF. The CDR3 nucleotides read TGTGCCAGCCTCGGGGGTGCAGAGACCCAGTACTTC. The J gene is TRBJ2-5, the V gene TRBV7-2; TRBD2 might be the D (6 bases). The CDR3 has 12 amino acids. Germline CDR1 is SGHTA and CDR2 is FQGNSA. V lost 8 bases, J lost 4 bases, and 11 bases lay in between.

The chain couples TRBV4-2 to TRBJ1-6; D ambiguous. Germline-derived CDR1 and CDR2 are LGHNA and YNFKEQ. V lost 4 bases, J lost 0 bases, and 13 bases lay in between. This CDR3 contains 17 residues. The CDR3 is CASSREAASSYNSPLHF. In DNA, the CDR3 is TGTGCCAGCAGCCGAGAGGCGGCGAGCTCCTATAATTCACCCCTCCACTTT.

The chain recombines TRBV5-1 with TRBJ2-5; 9 nucleotides match TRBD1. This CDR3 comprises 14 residues. Germline V gene lookup returns CDR1 SGHRS and CDR2 YFSETQ. V was clipped by 2 bases and J by 2 bases; unmatched bases: 1. The CDR3 DNA sequence: TGCGCCAGCAGCTTAGGACAGGGGCAAGAGACCCAGTACTTC. Amino acid sequence: CASSLGQGQETQYF. Full variable domain (missing parts from reference TRBV5-1 and TRBJ2-5): KAGVTQTPRYLIKTRGQQVTLSCSPISGHRSVSWYQQTPGQGLQFLFEYFSETQRNKGNFPGRFSGRQFSNSRSEMNVSTLELGDSALYLCASSLGQGQETQYFGPGTRLLVL.

The V gene is TRBV25-1, the J gene TRBJ1-2; D might be TRBD1 (5 bases). Germline CDR1 and CDR2: MGHDK and SYGVNS. This CDR3 is 11 amino acids long. V lost 4 bases to trimming and J lost 7 bases, with 7 bases between them. The CDR3 reads CASSVGVGYTF. The CDR3 DNA is TGTGCCAGCAGTGTGGGGGTTGGCTACACCTTC.

This rearrangement joins TRBV11-1 to TRBJ1-1; D gene uncertain. The CDR3 extends over 13 amino acids. V lost 4 bases to trimming and J lost 1 base, with 7 bases between them. Germline CDR1 and CDR2: SGHAT and FQDESV (reference sequence). CDR3 loop: CASSSTPNTEAFF. CDR3 nucleotides: TGTGCCAGCAGCTCGACACCGAACACTGAAGCTTTCTTT.

This clone was counted a single time. V usage is TRBV29-1 and J usage is TRBJ1-2; 10 positions match TRBD1. Trimming cost V 6 bases and J 0 bases; bases outside gene matches: 10. The germline CDR1 and CDR2 sequences are SQVTM and ANQGSEA. The CDR3 loop spans 16 amino acids. The CDR3 DNA reads TGCAGCGTAGTACCGGGACAGGGGTTGTCTAACTATGGCTACACCTTC. This codes for CSVVPGQGLSNYGYTF.

This clone occurred a few times. The chain is built from TRBV7-8 and TRBJ2-5, with a tentative D call TRBD2 (5 bases). The CDR3 has 14 amino acids. V was shortened by 5 bases and J by 2 bases, with 12 bases between the two germline ends. Germline V CDR1 and CDR2: SGHVS, FQNEAQ. The CDR3, as DNA: TGTGCCAGCAGCCTCGCGGGTCCTCAAGAGACCCAGTACTTC. Encoded protein: CASSLAGPQETQYF.

The rearrangement uses TRBV28 and TRBJ2-1, with 10 bases identical to TRBD2. V shed 4 bases and J 7 bases; nucleotides not matched to a gene: 7. CDR1 is MDHEN, CDR2 SYDVKM, per germline. This CDR3 contains 15 residues. CDR3 loop: CASSSLAGTANEQFF. The CDR3 DNA reads as TGTGCCAGCAGTTCACTAGCGGGGACCGCTAATGAGCAGTTCTTC.

V usage is TRBV5-6 and J usage is TRBJ2-1; 9 bases fit TRBD2. The CDR3 totals 14 residues. Germline-derived CDR1 and CDR2 are SGHDT and YYEEEE. The V gene end was trimmed by 2 bases and the J gene end by 10 bases; junction bases not matched to a gene: 7. The CDR3, as DNA: TGTGCCAGCAGCTTCGGCGGGGGGGCCGGAGAGCAGTTCTTC. Protein: CASSFGGGAGEQFF. The full variable domain, in which reference TRBV5-6 and TRBJ2-1 provide the parts outside the CDR3, is DAGVTQSPTHLIKTRGQQVTLRCSPKSGHDTVSWYQQALGQGPQFIFQYYEEEERQRGNFPDRFSGHQFPNYSSELNVNALLLGDSALYLCASSFGGGAGEQFFGPGTRLTVL.

The CDR3 sequence: CSALASRDRSYEQYF. The CDR3 coding sequence is TGCAGCGCATTAGCTTCCCGGGACAGAAGCTACGAGCAGTACTTC. The chain combines TRBV29-1 with TRBJ2-7, with 7 bases matching TRBD1. Germline values: CDR1 SQVTM, CDR2 ANQGSEA. The CDR3 is 15 amino acids. V was clipped by 7 bases and J by 3 bases; unmatched bases: 15.

This clone showed up just once. The chain joins TRBV7-9 to TRBJ2-5, with 7 nucleotides matching TRBD2. CDR3 length: 16 residues. From germline, CDR1 is SEHNR and CDR2 FQNEAQ (reference sequence). The V gene end was trimmed by 8 bases and the J gene end by 3 bases; junction bases not matched to a gene: 15. This CDR3 is CASRRPGEGPKETQYF. The CDR3 DNA reads TGTGCCAGCCGCCGGCCCGGGGAGGGCCCCAAAGAGACCCAGTACTTC.

This clone was seen many times. CDR3 in DNA: TGTGCCAGCAGGACAGGGGGCGAGTGGAACACTGAAGCTTTCTTT. As protein: CASRTGGEWNTEAFF. The chain carries TRBV19 and TRBJ1-1; 11 nucleotides align to TRBD1. The CDR3 length is 15 residues. CDR1 LNHDA and CDR2 SQIVND come from the germline V gene (reference sequence). J was trimmed by 1 base and V by 9 bases; bases with no gene match: 7. Filled out from reference TRBV19 and TRBJ1-1, the complete variable domain reads DGGITQSPKYLFRKEGQNVTLSCEQNLNHDAMYWYRQDPGQGLRLIYYSQIVNDFQKGDIAEGYSVSREKKESFPLTVTSAQKNPTAFYLCASRTGGEWNTEAFFGQGTRLTVV.

The sample holds a few counts of this clone. The chain combines TRBV6-1 with TRBJ2-2; no clear D gene. The CDR3 is 13 residues long. Trimming shortened V by 10 bases and J by 0 bases, and 9 bases separated the two germline ends. CDR1 and CDR2 (germline): MNHNS, SASEGT. The CDR3 region is CATARPNTGELFF. The CDR3 DNA follows: TGTGCCACCGCAAGGCCGAACACCGGGGAGCTGTTTTTT.

The chain recombines TRBV4-3 with TRBJ2-7, with D perhaps matching TRBD2 (7 bases). Trimming stripped 6 bases from V and 5 bases from J, with 20 bases between. The CDR3 contains 15 residues. Per the germline V gene, CDR1 is LGHNA and CDR2 is YSLEER. This CDR3 is CASSNRRGPRHEQYF. The CDR3 DNA reads as TGCGCCAGCAGTAATCGGCGGGGGCCTAGGCACGAGCAGTACTTC.

A word on this clone: The same CDR3 can be traced to other DNA sequences in this sample. This chain joins TRBV2 and TRBJ2-2, with D possibly called TRBD1 or TRBD2 (5 bases each). This CDR3 is 12 amino acids long. Trimming removed 8 bases from V and 2 bases from J, with 6 bases in between. CDR1 is SNHLY, CDR2 FYNNEI, per germline. CDR3 amino acids: CASGGNTGELFF. The CDR3 DNA reads as TGTGCCAGCGGGGGAAACACCGGGGAGCTGTTTTTT.

The chain recombines TRBV7-9 with TRBJ2-5; no definite D call. Germline CDR1 is SEHNR and CDR2 is FQNEAQ (reference sequence). This CDR3 region has 14 residues. Trimming shortened V by 2 bases and J by 2 bases, and 9 bases separated the two germline ends. The CDR3 nucleotides are TGTGCCAGCAGCTTACCAGGACCGCAAGAGACCCAGTACTTC. Protein product: CASSLPGPQETQYF.

This clone was found a few times. The chain has TRBV30 and TRBJ2-1, with TRBD2 identical over 7 bases. This CDR3 spans 14 amino acids. The germline V gene encodes CDR1 GTSNPN and CDR2 SVGIG (reference sequence). Trimming cost V 3 bases and J 3 bases; bases outside gene matches: 5. The CDR3 sequence is CAWSLAVLYNEQFF. The CDR3 DNA sequence: TGTGCCTGGAGCCTAGCGGTACTCTACAATGAGCAGTTCTTC.

The chain couples TRBV7-2 to TRBJ1-6, with D maybe TRBD1 (6 bases). Germline V gene sequence: CDR1 SGHTA, CDR2 FQGNSA. Trimming took 8 bases from V and 4 from J, leaving 9 bases between them. This CDR3 region has 13 residues. The CDR3 reads CASLGGYNSPLHF. In DNA, the CDR3 is TGTGCCAGCCTAGGGGGTTATAATTCACCCCTCCACTTT.

There are a few counts of this clone. The CDR3 DNA is TGTGCCAGCAGCCAAGGGACTAGCCGGGGAGATACGCAGTATTTT. This codes for CASSQGTSRGDTQYF. The rearrangement joins TRBV4-2 to TRBJ2-3; 8 nucleotides line up with TRBD2. With V trimmed by 1 base and J by 5 bases, 5 bases remained unmatched. The CDR3 is 15 amino acids. The V gene's germline CDR1 is LGHNA and CDR2 YNFKEQ.